This T cell receptor (beta chain) was sequenced for a study of cytomegalovirus exposure and HLA in healthy donors. Study-level information: One earlier analysis, a look at 150 million to 200 million T cells, found about 100 million unique TCR beta sequences.

Study results and caveats: Earlier findings revealed that most TCR beta V segments proved productive either about 87% or about 30% of the time. The study flagged about 150 TCR beta chains as cytomegalovirus-associated. In a later analysis, HLA-C alleles had the fewest associated TCRs, DRB1 alleles the most.

Germline lookup yields CDR1 LNHNV and CDR2 YYDKDF (reference sequence). CDR3 size: 15 residues. Primers included in the PCR were 60 Vbeta and 13 Jbeta primers. Measured with immunoSEQ multiplex PCR; TCRdb has only the in-frame clones, and not every one. The table shows fewer than 250,000 clones, with 65% to 85% occurring only once. In regard to this clone: The target antigen is unknown. At one boundary the junction diverges from the germline segment, which might be a read error.

The chain is built from TRBV15 and TRBJ2-7; 7 positions match TRBD1. The sample was PBMCs. The source of this sequence is a man younger than 30 in good health and CMV-seronegative. CDR3 loop: CATSGDRGQAYEQYF. The CDR3 region has the DNA TGTGCCACCAGCGGAGACCGCGGACAGGCCTACGAGCAGTACTTC. The complete variable domain, with remaining parts taken from reference TRBV15 and TRBJ2-7, reads DAMVIQNPRYQVTQFGKPVTLSCSQTLNHNVMYWYQQKSSQAPKLLFHYYDKDFNNEADTPDNFQSRRPNTSFCFLDIRSPGLGDTAMYLCATSGDRGQAYEQYFGPGTRLTVT.